These 21 T cell receptor beta chains originate from one sample sequenced in a study of CD8 T cells in ankylosing spondylitis. Study results and caveats: Made up of about eight highly homologous variants, a TCR beta motif appeared characteristic of ankylosing spondylitis blood.

Their specific antigens are unknown. TCRdb fed the 5' RACE reads into MiXCR, producing one record per CDR3 protein. The sample includes fewer than 500,000 distinct CDR3 sequences, 25% to 30% of them seen just once. Material for sequencing was blood, either unsorted or a sorted T cell fraction (not recorded which). These receptors all come from a male donor with ankylosing spondylitis.

The chain links TRBV7-2 to TRBJ1-1, with a weak D call TRBD1 (5 bases). The CDR3 consists of 15 residues. The V end was cut by 1 base, the J end by 1 base, with 10 bases between. Germline V lookup: CDR1 SGHTA, CDR2 FQGNSA. In DNA form, the CDR3 reads TGTGCCAGCAGCTTAGTCGCGCAGGGGAACACTGAAGCTTTCTTT. It translates to CASSLVAQGNTEAFF.

This clonotype showed up just a few times. The V call is TRBV20-1, the J call TRBJ2-3; tentatively, D is TRBD2 (5 bases). The length of the CDR3 is 13 residues. CDR1 is DFQATT and CDR2 is SNEGSKA in the germline V gene (reference sequence). V gave up 0 bases and J gave up 5 bases, with 9 bases separating them. CDR3 loop: CSARDGGLDTQYF. The CDR3 DNA reads TGCAGTGCTAGAGATGGAGGACTAGATACGCAGTATTTT.

CDR3 in amino acids: CASTLEGNRQREQYV. In nucleotides, the CDR3 is TGCGCCAGCACGCTGGAGGGAAACCGGCAGCGGGAGCAGTACGTC. The chain is built from TRBV5-1 and TRBJ2-7, with a tentative D call TRBD2 (6 bases). Trimming left V 6 bases short and J 7 bases short, with 23 bases between. Germline lookup yields CDR1 SGHRS and CDR2 YFSETQ. The CDR3 sequence is 15 residues long.

The chain employs TRBV12-3 or TRBV12-4 and TRBJ2-7, with 8 bases fitting TRBD1. The CDR3 spans 12 residues. Germline trimming cut 6 bases from V and 10 bases from J; bases unmatched to any gene: 8. The CDR3 region is CASSLPGGRQYV. CDR3 coding DNA: TGTGCCAGCAGCCTTCCAGGGGGCCGCCAGTACGTC.

This clonotype showed up just a few times. This chain connects TRBV5-1 to TRBJ2-1; 9 nucleotides line up with TRBD1. The J call may be in error: the DNA end matches TRBJ2-7 better. CDR1 and CDR2 (germline): SGHRS, YFSETQ. This CDR3 contains 15 residues. The CDR3 loop is CASSLEQGASNEQYF. The CDR3 coding sequence is TGCGCCAGCAGCTTGGAACAGGGGGCGTCCAATGAGCAGTACTTC.

This clonotype appeared a few times. The chain recombines TRBV7-2 with TRBJ2-1, with a tentative D call TRBD1 (7 bases). Germline V CDR1 and CDR2: SGHTA, FQGNSA. Trimming removed 3 bases at V and 5 bases at J, with 17 bases between. This CDR3 region has 16 residues. CDR3 in amino acids: CASSLFGQGEDNEQFF. The DNA of the CDR3 is TGTGCCAGCAGCTTGTTCGGGCAGGGGGAGGACAATGAGCAGTTCTTC.

This sequence joins TRBV3-1 and TRBJ1-5, with 8 bases lining up with TRBD1. CDR1 LGHDT and CDR2 YNNKEL come from the germline V gene (reference sequence). J lost 7 bases, V lost 1 base, and 9 bases had no gene match. CDR3 length equals 16 residues. The CDR3 DNA sequence: TGTGCCAGCAGCCAAGGGACAGGGACCGGGGGCCAGCCCCAGCATTTT. It encodes CASSQGTGTGGQPQHF. Full variable domain (missing parts from reference TRBV3-1 and TRBJ1-5): DTAVSQTPKYLVTQMGNDKSIKCEQNLGHDTMYWYKQDSKKFLKIMFSYNNKELIINETVPNRFSPKSPDKAHLNLHINSLELGDSAVYFCASSQGTGTGGQPQHFGDGTRLSIL.

This clonotype was counted between two and nine times. V usage is TRBV10-3 and J usage is TRBJ2-1, with D perhaps being TRBD1 or TRBD2 (5 bases each). V lost 5 bases, J lost 0 bases, and 11 bases lay in between. Germline lookup yields CDR1 ENHRY and CDR2 SYGVKD. The CDR3 contains 15 residues. The CDR3 DNA follows: TGTGCCATCAGTCCCGGGGCCAGCTCCTACAATGAGCAGTTCTTC. As protein: CAISPGASSYNEQFF.

The V call is TRBV6-2 or TRBV6-3, the J call TRBJ2-7, with D possibly TRBD1 on 5 matching bases. This CDR3 spans 13 amino acids. Per germline, CDR1 MNHEY and CDR2 SVGEGT. The V and J ends lost 5 bases and 4 bases respectively, with 12 bases between them. The CDR3 nucleotides are TGTGCCAGCAGTGCCTCGAAGGGGTACGAGCAGTACTTC. Protein sequence: CASSASKGYEQYF.

This clonotype was seen only a few times. The V gene is TRBV20-1, the J gene TRBJ2-2; TRBD1 aligns across 7 bases. The CDR3 has 14 amino acids. Looked up from germline, CDR1 is DFQATT and CDR2 is SNEGSKA (reference sequence). V lost 0 bases and J lost 5; bases outside the gene matches: 3. CDR3 DNA sequence: TGCAGTGCTAGAGATCCCAGGGGGACCGGGGAGCTGTTTTTT. Translated, it gives CSARDPRGTGELFF.

The V and J genes are TRBV3-1 and TRBJ2-5; 10 bases are a match to TRBD2. Germline CDR1 reads LGHDT; CDR2 reads YNNKEL (reference sequence). There are 15 residues in the CDR3. The V and J ends lost 4 bases and 5 bases, in that order; junction bases with no gene match: 7. CDR3: CASSLSGRAGETQYF. CDR3 in DNA: TGTGCCAGCAGCCTCAGCGGGAGGGCCGGTGAGACCCAGTACTTC.

This clonotype occurred a few times. V usage is TRBV7-7 and J usage is TRBJ2-2; D gene uncertain. The germline V and J ends were trimmed by 6 bases and 1 base, with 12 bases remaining between them. The germline V gene encodes CDR1 SSHAT and CDR2 FNYEAQ (reference sequence). CDR3 size: 15 residues. This chain's CDR3 is CASRPGRQNTGELFF. The CDR3 DNA reads as TGTGCCAGCAGACCAGGACGGCAGAACACCGGGGAGCTGTTTTTT.

The chain has TRBV30 and TRBJ2-7, with TRBD2 matching over 7 bases. The CDR3 runs to 13 residues. V was clipped by 4 bases and J by 4 bases; unmatched bases: 7. Germline V gene sequence: CDR1 GTSNPN, CDR2 SVGIG (reference sequence). The CDR3 spells CAWKNGGGYEQYF. The CDR3 nucleotides read TGTGCCTGGAAAAATGGGGGGGGGTACGAGCAGTACTTC.

This rearrangement joins TRBV5-1 to TRBJ2-1; the match to TRBD1 covers 8 bases. The CDR3 loop spans 15 amino acids. V lost 4 bases and J lost 8; bases outside the gene matches: 11. CDR1 SGHRS and CDR2 YFSETQ come from the germline V gene. The CDR3 loop is CASSKNQGALDEQFF. DNA for the CDR3: TGCGCCAGCAGCAAGAATCAGGGGGCGCTGGATGAGCAGTTCTTC.

In its sample, this clonotype was seen once. This chain joins TRBV5-1 and TRBJ1-2, with 8 bases that match TRBD1. The CDR3 has 13 amino acids. The V gene's germline CDR1 is SGHRS and CDR2 YFSETQ. V was pared by 0 bases and J by 7 bases, with 2 bases of the junction left unmatched. DNA for the CDR3: TGCGCCAGCAGCTTGGAGGACAGGGCTGGCTACACCTTC. This gives the protein CASSLEDRAGYTF.

V is TRBV20-1 and J is TRBJ2-5; the match to TRBD2 covers 8 bases. Losses at the gene ends were 3 bases for V and 2 bases for J; bases not matched to a gene: 5. This CDR3 is 14 amino acids long. From germline, CDR1 is DFQATT and CDR2 SNEGSKA (reference sequence). The CDR3 nucleotides are TGCAGTGCTAGGGTAGCGGGAATTCAAGAGACCCAGTACTTC. Amino acids: CSARVAGIQETQYF.

This clonotype was seen a handful of times. This chain connects TRBV21-1 to TRBJ2-2; TRBD1 reflects the table's D call only, with no check against the DNA. TRBV21-1 is a listed pseudogene. The CDR3 spans 15 residues. The CDR3 DNA reads as TGTGCCAGCAGCGCGGACAGGGAGAACACCGGGGAGCTGTTTTTT. This gives the protein CASSADRENTGELFF.

This rearrangement joins TRBV29-1 to TRBJ1-5; 7 bases agree with TRBD1. V lost 4 bases to trimming and J lost 3 bases; unmatched junction nucleotides: 3. Per germline, CDR1 SQVTM and CDR2 ANQGSEA. CDR3 length equals 13 residues. The CDR3 loop is CSVVGQLNQPQHF. The CDR3 coding sequence is TGCAGCGTTGTGGGACAGCTCAATCAGCCCCAGCATTTT.

V usage is TRBV9 and J usage is TRBJ1-1; D is possibly TRBD1 (5 bases). CDR3 size: 14 residues. The V end lost 0 bases, the J end lost 4 bases, and 10 bases lay between the germline ends. Germline V gene sequence: CDR1 SGDLS, CDR2 YYNGEE. Here the CDR3 reads CASSVVGGSTEAFF. The CDR3, as DNA: TGTGCCAGCAGCGTAGTCGGGGGGTCCACTGAAGCTTTCTTT.

This clonotype was observed a few times. This sequence joins TRBV27 and TRBJ1-4; the D is unclear. This CDR3 is 13 amino acids long. The V end was cut by 3 bases, the J end by 0 bases, with 2 bases between. The germline CDR1 and CDR2 sequences are MNHEY and SMNVEV (reference sequence). The CDR3 DNA reads TGTGCCAGCAGTTTCGCAACTAATGAAAAACTGTTTTTT. Its translation is CASSFATNEKLFF.

This clonotype was counted only a few times. V is TRBV24-1 and J is TRBJ2-2; TRBD1 matches 7 bases. Per germline, CDR1 KGHDR and CDR2 SFDVKD. V shed 6 bases, J shed 0 bases, and the junction held 6 bases outside the gene matches. The CDR3 has 16 amino acids. CDR3 sequence reads: CATSTRTGTNTGELFF. The CDR3 coding sequence is TGTGCCACCAGTACAAGGACAGGAACGAACACCGGGGAGCTGTTTTTT.